The next 3 T cell receptor beta chains were all read from a single sample in a study of Ad26.COV2.S vaccination and SARS-CoV-2 variants. Treatment noted: around 19 received Ad26.COV2.S at low or high dose, single or two shots; 5 received placebo; per-sample allocation not given. Sample collection was performed on day 63 after the first vaccine or placebo injection. Profiling relied on immunoSEQ multiplex PCR, and the TCRdb table lists in-frame clones only, not all of them. The sample has roughly 300,000 clones, about nine tenths seen once. The sequencing used peripheral blood, collected in a trial of Ad26.COV2.S vaccine versus placebo. These receptors came from a person aged 18-65 years who received the Ad26.COV2.S COVID-19 vaccine or a placebo.

J is TRBJ2-1 and V is TRBV2, with 8 bases fitting TRBD1. CDR3 length: 14 amino acids. Germline assignment: CDR1 SNHLY and CDR2 FYNNEI. J gave up 0 bases and V 6 bases, and 1 base lay outside the gene matches. The CDR3 sequence is CASRDRGSYNEQFF. DNA of the CDR3: TGTGCCAGCAGAGACAGGGGCTCCTACAATGAGCAGTTCTTC.

The genes are TRBV12-3 or TRBV12-4 and TRBJ1-6; D not certain. V shed 2 bases and J shed 9 bases, with 8 bases lying between them. The CDR3 covers 13 residues. CDR3 nucleotide sequence: TGTGCCAGCAGTTTAATGGTCGGTTCACCCCTCCACTTT. Amino acids: CASSLMVGSPLHF.

The rearrangement links TRBV28 to TRBJ1-2; TRBD1 might be the D (5 bases). Germline-derived CDR1 and CDR2 are MDHEN and SYDVKM. Trimming took 7 bases from V and 4 from J, leaving 13 bases between them. The CDR3 extends over 13 amino acids. The CDR3, as DNA: TGTGCCAGCACCCGGGGCGCTGTCTATGGCTACACCTTC. It codes for CASTRGAVYGYTF.